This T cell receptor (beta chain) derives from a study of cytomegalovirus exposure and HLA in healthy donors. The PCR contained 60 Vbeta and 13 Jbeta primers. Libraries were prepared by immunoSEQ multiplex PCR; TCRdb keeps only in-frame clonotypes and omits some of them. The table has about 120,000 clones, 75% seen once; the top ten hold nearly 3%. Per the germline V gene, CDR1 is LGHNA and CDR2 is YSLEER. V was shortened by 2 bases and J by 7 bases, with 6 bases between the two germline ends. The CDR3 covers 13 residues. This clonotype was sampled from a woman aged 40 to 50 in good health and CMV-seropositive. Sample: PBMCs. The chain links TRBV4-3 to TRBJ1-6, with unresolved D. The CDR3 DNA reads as TGCGCCAGCAGCCAATCGCGGAATTCACCCCTCCACTTT. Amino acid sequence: CASSQSRNSPLHF.